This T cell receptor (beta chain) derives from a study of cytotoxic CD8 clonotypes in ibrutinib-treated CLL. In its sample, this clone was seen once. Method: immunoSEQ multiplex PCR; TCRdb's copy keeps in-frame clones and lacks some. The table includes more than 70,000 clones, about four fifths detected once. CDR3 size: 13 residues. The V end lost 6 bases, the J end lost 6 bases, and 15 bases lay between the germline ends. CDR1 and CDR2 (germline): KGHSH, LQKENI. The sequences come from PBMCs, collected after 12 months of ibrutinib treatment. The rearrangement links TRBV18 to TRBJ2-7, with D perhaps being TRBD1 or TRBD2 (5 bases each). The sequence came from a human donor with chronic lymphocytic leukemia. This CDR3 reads CASSPGPPVEQYF. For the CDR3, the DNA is TGTGCCAGCTCCCCGGGACCCCCCGTCGAGCAGTACTTC.